The T cell receptor (beta chain) under discussion was sequenced for a study of shared clonotypes between healthy human individuals. V lost 5 bases and J 2 bases, leaving 12 bases between the germline ends. The CDR3 runs to 14 residues. In germline, CDR1 is SGHTA, CDR2 FQGNSA. This clone appeared a few times. Within the sample, other DNA sequences also encode this same CDR3. Genomic DNA from each subset was divided evenly over several immunoSEQ plates. Authors' data handling: Quality scores were absent from the junction-only immunoSEQ sequences, so filtering differed. Only in-frame clones appear in the TCRdb table, and some are missing; sequencing was by immunoSEQ multiplex PCR. From that table come the V and J calls and clone size; the DNA was used to work out D and trimming. Of hundreds of thousands of clones listed, around 80% are singletons. Adult Caucasians living in Nashville, Tennessee made up all of the donors.

The specimen was PBMCs. The receptor comes from a woman between 40 and 55 years old in good health. Some clones in this sample may be carry-over from other donors' samples. The chain has TRBV7-2 and TRBJ1-2, with D unclear. CDR3 sequence: CASSPPLVNYGYTF. DNA of the CDR3: TGTGCCAGCAGCCCGCCTTTAGTGAACTATGGCTACACCTTC.